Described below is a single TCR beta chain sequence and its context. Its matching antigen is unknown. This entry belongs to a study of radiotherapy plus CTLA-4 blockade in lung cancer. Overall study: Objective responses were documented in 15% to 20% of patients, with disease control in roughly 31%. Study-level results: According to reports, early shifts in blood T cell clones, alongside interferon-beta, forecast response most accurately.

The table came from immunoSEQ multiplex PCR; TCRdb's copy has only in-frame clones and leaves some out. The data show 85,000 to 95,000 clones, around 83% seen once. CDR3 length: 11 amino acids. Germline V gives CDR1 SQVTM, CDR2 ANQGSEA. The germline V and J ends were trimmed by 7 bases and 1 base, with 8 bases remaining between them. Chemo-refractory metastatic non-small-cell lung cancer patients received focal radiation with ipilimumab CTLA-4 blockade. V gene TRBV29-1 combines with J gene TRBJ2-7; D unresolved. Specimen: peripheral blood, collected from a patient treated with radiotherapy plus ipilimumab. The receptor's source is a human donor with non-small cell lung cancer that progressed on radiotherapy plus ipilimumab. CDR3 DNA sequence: TGCAGCGCAGCAAGATCCTACGAGCAGTACTTC. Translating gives CSAARSYEQYF.